The sequence of this T cell receptor (beta chain) was determined in a study of cytomegalovirus exposure and HLA in healthy donors. Study outcomes and limitations: Rarity held for most TCR sequences, but there were some public TCRs that occurred in many donors. Researchers reported from a later analysis that most CMV-associated TCR beta chains appeared HLA-restricted.

This clone came up a few times. The antigen remains unidentified. Other DNA sequences from this sample encode an identical CDR3 as well. The germline V gene has CDR1 SGDLS and CDR2 YYNGEE. With V trimmed by 0 bases and J by 3 bases, 2 bases remained unmatched. The CDR3 is 14 amino acids. It was with 60 Vbeta and 13 Jbeta primers that the PCR ran. The assay was immunoSEQ multiplex PCR, and TCRdb's table has in-frame clones only and misses some. Here the sample spans 100,000 to 150,000 clones, approximately 82% being singletons. The specimen sequenced was PBMCs. The receptor was isolated from a man aged 35 to 55 in good health and CMV-seronegative. This chain links TRBV9 with TRBJ1-2, with 7 bases identical to TRBD1. The CDR3 region is CASSVGQGDYGYTF. DNA for the CDR3: TGTGCCAGCAGCGTAGGACAGGGAGACTATGGCTACACCTTC.